This T cell receptor (beta chain) was observed in a study of cytomegalovirus exposure and HLA in healthy donors. Study-wide results and caveats: Relative to the roughly 690-donor mean, N-insertions were reportedly fewer in an Asian-associated ancestry cluster in a later analysis. Presence/absence comparisons presumed near-even sequencing depth among donors.

The study ran its PCR with 60 Vbeta and 13 Jbeta primers. Assay: immunoSEQ multiplex PCR; the TCRdb copy retains only in-frame clones and omits some. Of roughly 120,000 clones detected, around three quarters appear once; the ten largest clones hold 5% to 6.5%. Germline V lookup: CDR1 SGHVS, CDR2 FNYEAQ. The V end was cut by 1 base, the J end by 3 bases, with 10 bases between. There are 14 residues in the CDR3. This clone was seen a handful of times. The antigen is not known. The sample was PBMCs. The sequence came from a man aged 30-40 years in good health and CMV-seronegative. The chain carries TRBV7-6 and TRBJ2-7; a weak D match, TRBD1 (5 bases). DNA for the CDR3: TGTGCCAGCAGCTTAGATCCAGGGAACTACGAGCAGTACTTC. This gives the protein CASSLDPGNYEQYF.